The rows below give T cell receptor beta chains drawn from one sample of a study of monozygotic twins with inflammatory bowel disease. TCRdb re-called the 5' RACE reads; every CDR3 protein appears as one record, without DNA. Its clone listing holds fewer than 350,000 distinct CDR3 sequences. Input material: blood. These receptors all stem from a human donor with ulcerative colitis or Crohn's disease, or a healthy co-twin of an affected twin (not recorded which). CDR3s include the opening cysteine and the closing phenylalanine or tryptophan.

>TRBJ1-6|TRBV28
CASGRTGGNSPLHF
>TRBJ2-7|TRBV12-3/TRBV12-4
CASSREQGGSYEQYF
>TRBJ2-3|TRBV2
CASTRDADTQYF
>TRBJ1-6|TRBV12-3/TRBV12-4
CASSLQGAHNSPLHF
>TRBJ1-2|TRBV30
CAWRVDLGYGYTF
>TRBJ2-5|TRBV7-2
CASRFLGLAGYLETQYF
>TRBJ2-7|TRBV6-6
CASSYFDRGYEQYF
>TRBJ1-5|TRBV20-1
CSASTPTGLQPQHF
>TRBJ2-1|TRBV5-1
CASTTLSKGKGDNEQFF
>TRBJ2-2|TRBV7-6
CASSFQSPSLSGRYPGELFF
>TRBJ1-4|TRBV12-3/TRBV12-4
CASSSRMTNEKLFF
>TRBJ2-4|TRBV29-1
CSVGEGPQNIQYF
>TRBJ2-3|TRBV28
CASSLTGTRGPTDTQYF
>TRBJ2-3|TRBV5-1
CASSRRDSTDTQYF
>TRBJ1-2|TRBV14
CASSQDSRFVGYGYTF
>TRBJ1-1|TRBV20-1
CSARTVQQQTGVVRNTEAFF
>TRBJ1-5|TRBV7-8
CASSLALGFNQPQHF
>TRBJ2-1|TRBV28
CASSFPTASGAYNEQFF
>TRBJ1-5|TRBV6-1
CASSPGTGFQPQHF
>TRBJ2-2|TRBV25-1
CASSEWREGTGELFF
>TRBJ2-5|TRBV14
CASSRGRVQETQYF
>TRBJ1-1|TRBV6-1
CASSPQGQGYTEAFF
>TRBJ2-2|TRBV7-6
CASSGLARVGELFF
>TRBJ2-3|TRBV20-1
CSARDKEASGGSTDTQYF
>TRBJ1-5|TRBV29-1
CSVEVGGVDQPQHF
>TRBJ2-1|TRBV10-3
CAISEYTGYNEQFF
>TRBJ2-3|TRBV10-3
CAISDQRWGGASDTQYF
>TRBJ1-2|TRBV18
CASSDRENGYTF
>TRBJ2-1|TRBV5-6
CASSLAGVLDSDDEQFF
>TRBJ2-7|TRBV2
CASSTSGRNHEQYF
>TRBJ2-7|TRBV25-1
CASSEGGTLVEQYF
>TRBJ1-1|TRBV6-5
CASSYTGQYFTEAFF
>TRBJ2-1|TRBV12-3/TRBV12-4
CASSPRDLYNEQFF
>TRBJ2-5|TRBV21-1
CASSKEGSGRDETQYF
>TRBJ2-7|TRBV15
CATSRDREAHEQYF
>TRBJ1-1|TRBV5-1
CASSLEGTNTEAFF
>TRBJ2-5|TRBV28
CASRHTTGPLSETQYF
>TRBJ1-1|TRBV20-1
CSARRGYTEAFF
>TRBJ2-3|TRBV12-3/TRBV12-4
CASSTGTDLRDTQYF
>TRBJ2-3|TRBV20-1
CSARAERDPSTDTQYF
>TRBJ2-3|TRBV7-2
CASRLLGYTDTQYF
>TRBJ1-5|TRBV5-1
CASSTGVNQPQHF
>TRBJ2-1|TRBV3-1
CASSQRRGEGYNEQFF
>TRBJ1-2|TRBV12-5
CASAPTGSYGYTF
>TRBJ2-7|TRBV4-3
CASSQANSPYEQYF
>TRBJ1-1|TRBV4-1
CASSQQGMNTEAFF
>TRBJ1-2|TRBV4-3
CASSLRVSNSYGYTF
>TRBJ2-7|TRBV21-1
CASSKGGGSHEQYF
>TRBJ1-1|TRBV5-5
CASSSGYGYNTEAFF
>TRBJ2-7|TRBV5-1
CASSLGTSGRASAGYEQYF
>TRBJ2-1|TRBV5-1
CASREGIQAHNEQFF
>TRBJ2-3|TRBV29-1
CSVDLLAYQSDTQYF